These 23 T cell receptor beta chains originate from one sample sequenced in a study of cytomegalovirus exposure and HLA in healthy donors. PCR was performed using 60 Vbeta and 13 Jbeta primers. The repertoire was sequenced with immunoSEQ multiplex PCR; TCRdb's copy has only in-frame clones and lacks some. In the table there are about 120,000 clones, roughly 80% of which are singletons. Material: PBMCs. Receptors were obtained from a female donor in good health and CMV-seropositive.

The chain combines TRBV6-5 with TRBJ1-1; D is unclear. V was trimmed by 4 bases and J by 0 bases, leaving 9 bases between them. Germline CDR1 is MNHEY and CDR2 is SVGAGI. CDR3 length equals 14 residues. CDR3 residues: CASSFSRVNTEAFF. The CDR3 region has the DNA TGTGCCAGCAGTTTCTCGAGGGTGAACACTGAAGCTTTCTTT.

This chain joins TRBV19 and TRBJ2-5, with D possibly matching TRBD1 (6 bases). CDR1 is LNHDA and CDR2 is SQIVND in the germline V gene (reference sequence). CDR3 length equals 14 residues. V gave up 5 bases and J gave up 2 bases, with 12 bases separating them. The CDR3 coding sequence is TGTGCCAGTAGTCCCTGGACAGATCAAGAGACCCAGTACTTC. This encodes CASSPWTDQETQYF.

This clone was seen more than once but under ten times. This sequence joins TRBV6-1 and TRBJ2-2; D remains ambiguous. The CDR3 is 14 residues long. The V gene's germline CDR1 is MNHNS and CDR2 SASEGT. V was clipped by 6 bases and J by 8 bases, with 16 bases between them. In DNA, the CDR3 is TGTGCCAGCAGCGCCAAGCTTGGAGTTGGGGAGCTGTTTTTT. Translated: CASSAKLGVGELFF.

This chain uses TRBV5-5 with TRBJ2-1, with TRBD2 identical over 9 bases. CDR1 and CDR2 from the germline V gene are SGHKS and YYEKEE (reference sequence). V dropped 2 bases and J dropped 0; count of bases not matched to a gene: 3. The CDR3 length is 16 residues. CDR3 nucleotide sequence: TGTGCCAGCAGCTTCTATAGCGGGGGCTCCTACAATGAGCAGTTCTTC. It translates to CASSFYSGGSYNEQFF.

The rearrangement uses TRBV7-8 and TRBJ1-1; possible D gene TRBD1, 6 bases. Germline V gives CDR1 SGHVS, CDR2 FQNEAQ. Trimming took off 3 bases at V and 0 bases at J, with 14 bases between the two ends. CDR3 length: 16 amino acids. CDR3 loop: CASSLWGGSLNTEAFF. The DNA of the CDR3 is TGTGCCAGCAGCTTGTGGGGGGGCTCCCTGAACACTGAAGCTTTCTTT.

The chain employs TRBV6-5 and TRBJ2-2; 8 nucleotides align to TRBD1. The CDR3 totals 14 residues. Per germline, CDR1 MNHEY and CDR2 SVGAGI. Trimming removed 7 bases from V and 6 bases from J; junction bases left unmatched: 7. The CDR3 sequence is CASTQQQGAGELFF. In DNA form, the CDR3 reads TGTGCCAGCACCCAACAACAGGGGGCCGGGGAGCTGTTTTTT.

As DNA, the CDR3 is TGTGCCAGCAGCTTAGCCGGGAAAGAGGAAGCTTTCTTT. Translating it yields CASSLAGKEEAFF. The J gene is TRBJ1-1, the V gene TRBV7-9; no clear D. Germline V CDR1 and CDR2: SEHNR, FQNEAQ (reference sequence). The CDR3 loop spans 13 amino acids. The germline V and J ends were trimmed by 0 bases and 8 bases, with 10 bases remaining between them.

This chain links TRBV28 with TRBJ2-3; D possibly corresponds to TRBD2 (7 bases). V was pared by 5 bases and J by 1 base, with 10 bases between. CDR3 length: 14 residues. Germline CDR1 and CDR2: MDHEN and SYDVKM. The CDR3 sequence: CASSGGARTDTQYF. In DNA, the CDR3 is TGTGCCAGCAGTGGGGGGGCCCGCACAGATACGCAGTATTTT.

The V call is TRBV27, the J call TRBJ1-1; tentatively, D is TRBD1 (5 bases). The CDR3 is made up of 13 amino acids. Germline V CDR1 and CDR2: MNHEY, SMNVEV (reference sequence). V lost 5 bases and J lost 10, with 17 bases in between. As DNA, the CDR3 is TGTGCCAGCAGTCCAACCCCCAGGGCGGCAGCTTTCTTT. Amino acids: CASSPTPRAAAFF.

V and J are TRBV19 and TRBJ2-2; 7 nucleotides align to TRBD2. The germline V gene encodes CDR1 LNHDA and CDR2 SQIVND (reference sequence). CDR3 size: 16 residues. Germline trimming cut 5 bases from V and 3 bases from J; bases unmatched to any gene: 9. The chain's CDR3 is CASSFPRGVDTGELFF. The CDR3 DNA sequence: TGTGCCAGTAGTTTCCCCCGGGGGGTTGACACCGGGGAGCTGTTTTTT.

The DNA of the CDR3 is TGCGCCAGCAGCCCGGAGGGCATAATGGATGAAAAACTGTTTTTT. As protein: CASSPEGIMDEKLFF. The chain uses TRBV5-1 and TRBJ1-4; D remains unclear. In germline, CDR1 is SGHRS, CDR2 YFSETQ. The CDR3 totals 15 residues. Trimming left V 4 bases short and J 6 bases short, with 16 bases between.

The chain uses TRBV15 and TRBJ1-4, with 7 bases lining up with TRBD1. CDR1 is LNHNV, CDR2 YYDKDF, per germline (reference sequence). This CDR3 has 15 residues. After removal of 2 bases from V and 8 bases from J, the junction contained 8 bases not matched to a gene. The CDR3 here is CATSRPRGAREKLFF. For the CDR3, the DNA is TGTGCCACCAGCAGACCCAGGGGGGCTCGGGAAAAACTGTTTTTT.

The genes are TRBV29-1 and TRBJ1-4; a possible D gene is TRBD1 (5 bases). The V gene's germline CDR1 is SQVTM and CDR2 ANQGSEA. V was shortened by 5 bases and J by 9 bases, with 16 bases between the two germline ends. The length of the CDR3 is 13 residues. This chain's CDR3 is CSVIESGGKKLFF. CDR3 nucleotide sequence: TGCAGCGTTATCGAGTCGGGGGGGAAAAAACTGTTTTTT. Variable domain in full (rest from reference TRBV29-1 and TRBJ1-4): SAVISQKPSRDICQRGTSLTIQCQVDSQVTMMFWYRQQPGQSLTLIATANQGSEATYESGFVIDKFPISRPNLTFSTLTVSNMSPEDSSIYLCSVIESGGKKLFFGSGTQLSVL.

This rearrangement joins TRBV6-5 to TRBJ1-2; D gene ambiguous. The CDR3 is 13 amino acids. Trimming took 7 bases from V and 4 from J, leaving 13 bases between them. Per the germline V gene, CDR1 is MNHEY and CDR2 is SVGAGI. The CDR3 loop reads CASKPGGAYGYTF. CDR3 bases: TGTGCCAGCAAACCCGGCGGCGCCTATGGCTACACCTTC.

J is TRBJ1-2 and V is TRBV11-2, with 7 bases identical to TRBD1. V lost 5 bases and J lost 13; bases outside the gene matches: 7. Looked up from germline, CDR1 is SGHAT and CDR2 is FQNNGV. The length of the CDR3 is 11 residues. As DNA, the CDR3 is TGTGCCAGCAGCCTTCGACAGGGTCCCACCTTC. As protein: CASSLRQGPTF.

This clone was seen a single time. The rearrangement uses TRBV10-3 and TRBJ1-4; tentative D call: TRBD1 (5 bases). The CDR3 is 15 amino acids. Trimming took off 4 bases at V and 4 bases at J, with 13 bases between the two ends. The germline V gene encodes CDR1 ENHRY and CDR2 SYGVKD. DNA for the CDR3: TGTGCCATCAGTGGGGGCAGCAGAATTAATGAAAAACTGTTTTTT. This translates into CAISGGSRINEKLFF.

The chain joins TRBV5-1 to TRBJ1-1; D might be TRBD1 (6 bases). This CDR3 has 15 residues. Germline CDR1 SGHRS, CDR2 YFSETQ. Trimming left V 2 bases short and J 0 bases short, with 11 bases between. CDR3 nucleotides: TGCGCCAGCAGCTTAGTTCAGGGGATGAACACTGAAGCTTTCTTT. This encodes CASSLVQGMNTEAFF.

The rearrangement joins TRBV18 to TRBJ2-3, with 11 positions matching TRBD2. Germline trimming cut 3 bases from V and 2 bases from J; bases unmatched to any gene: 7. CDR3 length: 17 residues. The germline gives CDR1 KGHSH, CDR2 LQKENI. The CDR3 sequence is CASSPMTSGASTDTQYF. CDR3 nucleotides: TGTGCCAGCTCACCTATGACTAGCGGGGCATCCACAGATACGCAGTATTTT.

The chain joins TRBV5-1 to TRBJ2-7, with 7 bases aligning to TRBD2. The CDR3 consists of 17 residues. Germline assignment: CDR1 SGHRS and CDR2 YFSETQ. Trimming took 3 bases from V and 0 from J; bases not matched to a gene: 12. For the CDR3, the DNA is TGCGCCAGCAGCTGGGGGGAAGGCGGGGGTTACTCCTACGAGCAGTACTTC. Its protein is CASSWGEGGGYSYEQYF.

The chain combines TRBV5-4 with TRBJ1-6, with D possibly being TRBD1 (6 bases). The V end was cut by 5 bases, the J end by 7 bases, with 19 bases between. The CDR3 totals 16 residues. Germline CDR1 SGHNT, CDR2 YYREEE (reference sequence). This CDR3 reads CASSSGPRGANSPLHF. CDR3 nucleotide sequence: TGTGCCAGCAGTTCCGGGCCCAGGGGCGCCAATTCACCCCTCCACTTT. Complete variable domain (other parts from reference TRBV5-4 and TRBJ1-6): ETGVTQSPTHLIKTRGQQVTLRCSSQSGHNTVSWYQQALGQGPQFIFQYYREEENGRGNFPPRFSGLQFPNYSSELNVNALELDDSALYLCASSSGPRGANSPLHFGNGTRLTVT.

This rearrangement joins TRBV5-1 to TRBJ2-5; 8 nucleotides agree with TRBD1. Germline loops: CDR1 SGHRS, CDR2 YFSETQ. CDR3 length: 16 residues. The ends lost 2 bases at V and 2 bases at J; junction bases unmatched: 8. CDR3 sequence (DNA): TGCGCCAGCAGCTTCGACAGGGGAGCGGTACAAGAGACCCAGTACTTC. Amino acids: CASSFDRGAVQETQYF. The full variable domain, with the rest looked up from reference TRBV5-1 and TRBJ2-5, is KAGVTQTPRYLIKTRGQQVTLSCSPISGHRSVSWYQQTPGQGLQFLFEYFSETQRNKGNFPGRFSGRQFSNSRSEMNVSTLELGDSALYLCASSFDRGAVQETQYFGPGTRLLVL.

The CDR3 bases are TGTGCCAGCAGGCGGCGACTGGGGCTAGCGCGGGAGACCCAGTACTTC. Translated: CASRRRLGLARETQYF. The chain recombines TRBV2 with TRBJ2-5, with TRBD2 as a possible D gene (6 bases). The CDR3 is 16 residues long. Per germline, CDR1 SNHLY and CDR2 FYNNEI. V lost 6 bases, J lost 5 bases, and 22 bases lay in between. The complete variable domain, with remaining parts taken from reference TRBV2 and TRBJ2-5, reads EPEVTQTPSHQVTQMGQEVILRCVPISNHLYFYWYRQILGQKVEFLVSFYNNEISEKSEIFDDQFSVERPDGSNFTLKIRSTKLEDSAMYFCASRRRLGLARETQYFGPGTRLLVL.

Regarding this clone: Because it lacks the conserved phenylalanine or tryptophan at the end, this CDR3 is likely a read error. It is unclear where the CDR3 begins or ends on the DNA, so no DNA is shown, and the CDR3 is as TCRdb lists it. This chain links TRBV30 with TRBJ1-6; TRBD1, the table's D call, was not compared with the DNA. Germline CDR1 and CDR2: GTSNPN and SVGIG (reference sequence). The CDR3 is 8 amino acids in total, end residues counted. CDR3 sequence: CAWSVDRA.